This is a list of T cell receptor beta chains from one sample in a study of regulatory T cells in long-lasting Graves disease. TCRdb redid the calling of the multiplex PCR reads with MiXCR, one entry per CDR3 protein. The sample contains over 200,000 distinct CDR3 sequences, around 16% of which appear only once. The sample here was peripheral blood mononuclear cells (PBMCs), taken at new diagnosis, from a patient treated with antithyroid drugs. The receptors here all came from a female donor with Graves disease. Each CDR3 is given with its conserved first and last residue. The D gene is left open where the match is weak. Size values are once, few and many counts, or a class for expanded clones, and some rows have none.

d_gene	v_gene	abundance	len	j_gene	CDR3nt	CDR3aa
TRBD1	TRBV27	many	15	TRBJ2-2	TGTGCCAGCAAGGAGACAGGGTGGGGCACCGGGGAGCTGTTTTTT	CASKETGWGTGELFF
TRBD2	TRBV2	many	15	TRBJ2-3	TGTGCCAGCGTGCCTAGCGGGTATCGCACAGATACGCAGTATTTT	CASVPSGYRTDTQYF
TRBD2	TRBV12-3/TRBV12-4	many	16	TRBJ2-1	TGTGCCAGCAGTAAAAAACTAGCGGGGCGAGACGATGAGCAGTTCTTC	CASSKKLAGRDDEQFF
TRBD2	TRBV7-2	many	15	TRBJ2-7	TGTGCCAGCAGCTTAGAGCTAGCGGGAGGGCTCGAGCAGTACTTC	CASSLELAGGLEQYF
.	TRBV7-3	many	14	TRBJ1-2	TGTGCCAGCAGCTTGGTCGCCCGATGCTATGGCTACACCTTC	CASSLVARCYGYTF
.	TRBV12-3/TRBV12-4	many	14	TRBJ2-3	TGTGCCAGCAGCCGGACATCCAAGGGAAATACGCAGTATTTT	CASSRTSKGNTQYF
.	TRBV4-3	.	15	TRBJ1-3	TGCGCCAGCAGCCAAGGACTCCTCTCTGGAAACACCATATATTTT	CASSQGLLSGNTIYF
TRBD1	TRBV7-8	.	15	TRBJ2-5	TGTGCCAGCAGCCGTGACAGGGTGGGGCAAGAGACCCAGTACTTC	CASSRDRVGQETQYF
TRBD2	TRBV4-2	many	16	TRBJ2-7	TGTGCCAGCAGCCAAGACCCAGGACTAGCGGGATACGAGCAGTACTTC	CASSQDPGLAGYEQYF
TRBD1	TRBV30	many	15	TRBJ1-4	TGTGCCTGGAGTCCCCCTCCGGGACAGTATGAAAAACTGTTTTTT	CAWSPPPGQYEKLFF
.	TRBV20-1	many	12	TRBJ1-1	TGCAGTGCTACGGACCCGAACACTGAAGCTTTCTTT	CSATDPNTEAFF
.	TRBV19	many	14	TRBJ1-5	TGTGCCAGTAGTATATTACAGGGCAATCAGCCCCAGCATTTT	CASSILQGNQPQHF